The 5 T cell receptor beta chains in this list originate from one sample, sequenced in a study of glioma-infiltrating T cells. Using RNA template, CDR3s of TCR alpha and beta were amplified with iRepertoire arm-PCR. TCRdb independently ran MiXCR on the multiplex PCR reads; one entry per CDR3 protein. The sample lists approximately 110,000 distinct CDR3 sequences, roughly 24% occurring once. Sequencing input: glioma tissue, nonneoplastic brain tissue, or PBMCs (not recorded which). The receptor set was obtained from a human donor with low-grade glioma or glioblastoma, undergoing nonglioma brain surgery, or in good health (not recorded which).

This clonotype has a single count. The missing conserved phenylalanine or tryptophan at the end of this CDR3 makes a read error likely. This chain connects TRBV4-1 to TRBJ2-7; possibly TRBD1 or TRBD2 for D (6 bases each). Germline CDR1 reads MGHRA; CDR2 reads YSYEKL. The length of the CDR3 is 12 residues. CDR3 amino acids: CGSSQGGNEQYL. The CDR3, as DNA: TGCGGCAGCAGTCAAGGGGGGAACGAGCAGTACTTA.

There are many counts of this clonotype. This CDR3 is CASRGPYSGSPYEQYF. As DNA, the CDR3 is TGTGCCAGCAGGGGACCGTACTCCGGGAGCCCTTACGAGCAGTACTTC. The V gene is TRBV27, the J gene TRBJ2-7, with TRBD2 as a possible D gene (6 bases). The CDR3 has 16 residues. Germline CDR1 reads MNHEY; CDR2 reads SMNVEV (reference sequence). V lost 6 bases, J lost 4 bases, and 22 bases lay in between.

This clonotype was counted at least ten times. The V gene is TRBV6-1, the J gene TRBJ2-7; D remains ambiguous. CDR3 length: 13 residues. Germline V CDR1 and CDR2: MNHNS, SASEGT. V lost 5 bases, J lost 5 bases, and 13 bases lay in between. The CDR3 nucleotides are TGTGCCAGCAGTTCCGCCATGAAGGACGAGCAGTACTTC. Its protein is CASSSAMKDEQYF.

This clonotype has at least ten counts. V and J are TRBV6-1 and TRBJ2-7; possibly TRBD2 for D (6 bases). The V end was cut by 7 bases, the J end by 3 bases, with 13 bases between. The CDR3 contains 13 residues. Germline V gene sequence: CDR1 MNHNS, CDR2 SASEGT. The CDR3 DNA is TGTGCCAGCAAAAGACTAGGAGACTACGAGCAGTACTTC. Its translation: CASKRLGDYEQYF.

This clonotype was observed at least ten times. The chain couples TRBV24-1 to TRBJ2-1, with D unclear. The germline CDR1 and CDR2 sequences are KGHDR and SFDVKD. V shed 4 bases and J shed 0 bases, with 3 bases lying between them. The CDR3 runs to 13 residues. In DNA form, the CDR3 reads TGTGCCACCAGTGAAACCTCCTACAATGAGCAGTTCTTC. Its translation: CATSETSYNEQFF.